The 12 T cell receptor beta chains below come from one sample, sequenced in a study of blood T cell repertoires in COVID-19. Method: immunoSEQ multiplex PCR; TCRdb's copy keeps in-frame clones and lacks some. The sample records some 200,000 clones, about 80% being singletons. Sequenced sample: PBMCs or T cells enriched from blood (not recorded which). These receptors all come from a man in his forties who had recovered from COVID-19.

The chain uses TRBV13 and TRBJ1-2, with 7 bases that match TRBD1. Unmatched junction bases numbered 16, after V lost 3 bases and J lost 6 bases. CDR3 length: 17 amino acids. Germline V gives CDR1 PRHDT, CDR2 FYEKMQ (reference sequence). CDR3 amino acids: CASSLVLRQGPEDGYTF. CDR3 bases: TGTGCCAGCAGCTTGGTTCTTAGACAGGGCCCAGAGGATGGCTACACCTTC.

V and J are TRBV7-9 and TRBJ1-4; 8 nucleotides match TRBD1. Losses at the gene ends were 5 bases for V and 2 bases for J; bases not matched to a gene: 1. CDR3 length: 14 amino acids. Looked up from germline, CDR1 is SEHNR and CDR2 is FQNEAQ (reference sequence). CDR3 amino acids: CASSRTGTNEKLFF. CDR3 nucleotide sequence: TGTGCCAGCAGCCGGACAGGGACTAATGAAAAACTGTTTTTT.

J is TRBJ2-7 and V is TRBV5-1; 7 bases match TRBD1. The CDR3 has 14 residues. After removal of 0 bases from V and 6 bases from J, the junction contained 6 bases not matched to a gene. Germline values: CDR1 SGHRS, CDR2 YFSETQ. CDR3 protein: CASSLGTGAGEQYF. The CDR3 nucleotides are TGCGCCAGCAGCTTGGGTACAGGGGCTGGCGAGCAGTACTTC.

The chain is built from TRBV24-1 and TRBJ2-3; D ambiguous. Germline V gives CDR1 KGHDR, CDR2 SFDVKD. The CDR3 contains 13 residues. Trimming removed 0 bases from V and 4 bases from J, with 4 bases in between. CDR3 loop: CATSDLLPDTQYF. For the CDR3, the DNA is TGTGCCACCAGTGATTTGCTTCCAGATACGCAGTATTTT.

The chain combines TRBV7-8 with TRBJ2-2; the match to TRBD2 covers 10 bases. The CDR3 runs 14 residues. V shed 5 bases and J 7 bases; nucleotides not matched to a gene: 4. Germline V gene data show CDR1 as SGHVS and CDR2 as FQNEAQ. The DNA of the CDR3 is TGTGCCAGCAGCCACGGACTAGCGGTCGGGGAGCTGTTTTTT. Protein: CASSHGLAVGELFF.

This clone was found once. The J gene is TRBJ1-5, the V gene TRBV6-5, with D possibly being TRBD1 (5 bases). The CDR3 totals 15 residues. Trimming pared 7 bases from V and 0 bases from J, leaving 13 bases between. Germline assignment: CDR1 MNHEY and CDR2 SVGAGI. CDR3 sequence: CASTPTVDSNQPQHF. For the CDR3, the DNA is TGTGCCAGCACCCCGACAGTTGATAGCAATCAGCCCCAGCATTTT.

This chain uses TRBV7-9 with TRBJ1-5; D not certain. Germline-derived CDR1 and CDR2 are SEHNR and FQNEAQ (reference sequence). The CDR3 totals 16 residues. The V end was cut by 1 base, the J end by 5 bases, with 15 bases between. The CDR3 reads CASSLGAGPRDQPQHF. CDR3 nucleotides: TGTGCCAGCAGCTTAGGTGCTGGCCCTCGGGATCAGCCCCAGCATTTT.

This CDR3 is CASSSRGGGNQPQHF. CDR3 in DNA: TGTGCCAGCTCATCCAGAGGGGGAGGCAATCAGCCCCAGCATTTT. The chain employs TRBV18 and TRBJ1-5; maybe TRBD1 (6 bases). This CDR3 has 15 amino acids. Germline values: CDR1 KGHSH, CDR2 LQKENI. Trimming left V 5 bases short and J 2 bases short, with 13 bases between.

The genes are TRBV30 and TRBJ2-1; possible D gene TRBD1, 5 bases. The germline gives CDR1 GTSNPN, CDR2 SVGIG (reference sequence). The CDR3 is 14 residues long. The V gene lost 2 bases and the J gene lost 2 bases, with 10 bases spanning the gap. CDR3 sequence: CAWSKGPAYNEQFF. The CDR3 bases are TGTGCCTGGAGTAAGGGGCCGGCCTACAATGAGCAGTTCTTC.

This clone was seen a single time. CDR3 coding DNA: TGCGCCAGCAGCAGGGGGACAGGGGGAACTAACTATGGCTACACCTTC. Translated, it gives CASSRGTGGTNYGYTF. The genes are TRBV5-1 and TRBJ1-2; 11 bases align to TRBD1. The CDR3 loop spans 16 amino acids. The V segment lost 4 bases and the J segment 0 bases; nucleotides outside the gene matches: 5. The germline V gene encodes CDR1 SGHRS and CDR2 YFSETQ.

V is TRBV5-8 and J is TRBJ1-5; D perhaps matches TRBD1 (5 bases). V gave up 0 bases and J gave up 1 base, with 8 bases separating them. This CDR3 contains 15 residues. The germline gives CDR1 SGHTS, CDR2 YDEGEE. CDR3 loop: CASSLARGSNQPQHF. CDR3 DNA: TGTGCCAGCAGCTTGGCCCGGGGGAGCAATCAGCCCCAGCATTTT.

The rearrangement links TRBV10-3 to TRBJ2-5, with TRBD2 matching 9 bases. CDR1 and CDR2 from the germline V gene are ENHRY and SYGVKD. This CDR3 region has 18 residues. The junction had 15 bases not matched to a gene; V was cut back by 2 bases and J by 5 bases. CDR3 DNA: TGTGCCATCAGTGAGCCCCTTGGGGGAGCGGGGGGCGGGGAGACCCAGTACTTC. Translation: CAISEPLGGAGGGETQYF.